These 27 T cell receptor beta chains came from one sample sequenced in a study of cytomegalovirus exposure and HLA in healthy donors. The PCR contained 60 Vbeta and 13 Jbeta primers. Clones were read by immunoSEQ multiplex PCR, and TCRdb kept only the in-frame ones, dropping some. Of under 200,000 clones detected, over 80% appear once; the ten largest clones hold about 1.4%. Material: PBMCs. These TCRs come from a girl under 18 in good health and CMV-seropositive.

The genes are TRBV7-9 and TRBJ1-5; D ambiguous. The CDR3 runs to 12 residues. Per germline, CDR1 SEHNR and CDR2 FQNEAQ (reference sequence). V lost 5 bases and J lost 4, with 6 bases in between. CDR3 nucleotide sequence: TGTGCCAGCAGCCCCAGTAATCAGCCCCAGCATTTT. It yields the protein CASSPSNQPQHF.

This sequence joins TRBV9 and TRBJ2-1; 8 bases match TRBD2. Germline V CDR1 and CDR2: SGDLS, YYNGEE. J lost 4 bases, V lost 3 bases, and 6 bases had no gene match. CDR3 size: 15 residues. The CDR3 region is CASSAGTRMYNEQFF. In DNA, the CDR3 is TGTGCCAGCAGCGCCGGGACTAGGATGTACAATGAGCAGTTCTTC. The entire variable domain, with the rest obtained from reference TRBV9 and TRBJ2-1, is as follows: DSGVTQTPKHLITATGQRVTLRCSPRSGDLSVYWYQQSLDQGLQFLIQYYNGEERAKGNILERFSAQQFPDLHSELNLSSLELGDSALYFCASSAGTRMYNEQFFGPGTRLTVL.

Written as DNA, the CDR3 is TGTGCCAGCAGTGAACTGGGGTGGGAGGAGACCCAGTACTTC. Its protein product is CASSELGWEETQYF. The rearrangement joins TRBV6-1 to TRBJ2-5, with D possibly matching TRBD2 (5 bases). CDR3 length: 14 residues. V was shortened by 2 bases and J by 5 bases, with 12 bases between the two germline ends. Germline CDR1 and CDR2: MNHNS and SASEGT.

This clone was recorded a few times. The chain has TRBV7-9 and TRBJ1-2; D is uncertain. The CDR3 sequence is 15 residues long. V was clipped by 0 bases and J by 3 bases, with 11 bases between them. Germline CDR1 SEHNR, CDR2 FQNEAQ (reference sequence). The CDR3 region has the DNA TGTGCCAGCAGCTTAGCGGCAGAGGGTCACTATGGCTACACCTTC. Amino acids: CASSLAAEGHYGYTF.

This clone was counted a few times. This chain uses TRBV13 with TRBJ2-6; TRBD1 matches 7 bases. V shed 5 bases and J 0 bases; nucleotides not matched to a gene: 10. The CDR3 covers 18 residues. The germline gives CDR1 PRHDT, CDR2 FYEKMQ (reference sequence). The CDR3 DNA reads as TGTGCCAGCAGCCAAACCGGGACAGCCTCCTCTGGGGCCAACGTCCTGACTTTC. It specifies CASSQTGTASSGANVLTF. Based on the CDR3 plus reference TRBV13 and TRBJ2-6, the full variable domain is AAGVIQSPRHLIKEKRETATLKCYPIPRHDTVYWYQQGPGQDPQFLISFYEKMQSDKGSIPDRFSAQQFSDYHSELNMSSLELGDSALYFCASSQTGTASSGANVLTFGAGSRLTVL.

The chain carries TRBV30 and TRBJ2-7; 8 bases line up with TRBD2. Per germline, CDR1 GTSNPN and CDR2 SVGIG (reference sequence). This CDR3 is 13 amino acids long. Trimming removed 3 bases from V and 3 bases from J; junction bases left unmatched: 4. The CDR3 loop is CAWSPGGSYEQYF. The CDR3 nucleotides are TGTGCCTGGAGCCCGGGGGGGAGCTACGAGCAGTACTTC. Variable domain in full (rest from reference TRBV30 and TRBJ2-7): SQTIHQWPATLVQPVGSPLSLECTVEGTSNPNLYWYRQAAGRGLQLLFYSVGIGQISSEVPQNLSASRPQDRQFILSSKKLLLSDSGFYLCAWSPGGSYEQYFGPGTRLTVT.

V usage is TRBV5-1 and J usage is TRBJ2-7; D possibly corresponds to TRBD2 (6 bases). CDR1 SGHRS and CDR2 YFSETQ come from the germline V gene. The germline V and J ends were trimmed by 0 bases and 4 bases, with 17 bases remaining between them. This CDR3 has 16 amino acids. CDR3 protein: CASSLGPPGLLYEQYF. CDR3 nucleotide sequence: TGCGCCAGCAGCTTGGGTCCCCCGGGACTGCTATACGAGCAGTACTTC.

The chain combines TRBV5-1 with TRBJ2-5, with 11 bases identical to TRBD2. Germline lookup yields CDR1 SGHRS and CDR2 YFSETQ. CDR3 size: 16 residues. Germline trimming cut 0 bases from V and 4 bases from J; bases unmatched to any gene: 5. DNA for the CDR3: TGCGCCAGCAGCTTGGACCTAGCGGGAGGATCAGAGACCCAGTACTTC. Protein product: CASSLDLAGGSETQYF.

J is TRBJ2-4 and V is TRBV27, with D tentatively TRBD2 (6 bases). Between the trimmed V and J ends, which lost 6 bases and 1 base, there was a span of 19 bases. The CDR3 loop spans 17 amino acids. CDR1 and CDR2 (germline): MNHEY, SMNVEV (reference sequence). CDR3 in DNA: TGTGCCAGCAGCCAAGGACCCCGTGGGGGGGCCAAAAACATTCAGTACTTC. Residues: CASSQGPRGGAKNIQYF.

This chain links TRBV5-1 with TRBJ2-7; 7 nucleotides match TRBD2. Trimming cost V 5 bases and J 5 bases; bases outside gene matches: 7. From germline, CDR1 is SGHRS and CDR2 YFSETQ. The CDR3 is 13 residues long. The DNA for the CDR3 is TGCGCCAGCAGTCCCCCGGGGGGTAACGAGCAGTACTTC. This codes for CASSPPGGNEQYF.

This clone was recorded a few times. J is TRBJ2-7 and V is TRBV6-1, with D unresolved. The CDR3 has 12 residues. V was pared by 6 bases and J by 6 bases, with 12 bases between. The germline V gene encodes CDR1 MNHNS and CDR2 SASEGT. The CDR3 loop reads CASRIVGLEQYF. CDR3 in DNA: TGTGCCAGCAGGATTGTGGGCCTCGAGCAGTACTTC.

CDR3 in amino acids: CASSQGETGELFF. The CDR3 nucleotides are TGTGCCAGCAGCCAGGGGGAAACCGGGGAGCTGTTTTTT. The gene calls are TRBV27 and TRBJ2-2; 7 bases fit TRBD1. Germline lookup yields CDR1 MNHEY and CDR2 SMNVEV (reference sequence). The ends lost 6 bases at V and 5 bases at J; junction bases unmatched: 3. The length of the CDR3 is 13 residues.

The chain couples TRBV7-2 to TRBJ2-5, with 12 bases lining up with TRBD2. Per the germline V gene, CDR1 is SGHTA and CDR2 is FQGNSA. The J segment lost 5 bases and the V segment lost 2 bases, leaving 12 bases of the junction unmatched. The CDR3 sequence is 18 residues long. The CDR3 region has the DNA TGTGCCAGCAGCTTAATAGGAGGGCTAGCGGGGGGGCGTGAGACCCAGTACTTC. Its protein is CASSLIGGLAGGRETQYF.

This rearrangement joins TRBV28 to TRBJ2-6, with a weak D call TRBD2 (7 bases). V was shortened by 3 bases and J by 14 bases, with 14 bases between the two germline ends. The CDR3 runs to 13 residues. Germline V gene sequence: CDR1 MDHEN, CDR2 SYDVKM. The CDR3 region is CASSFGGRTLLTF. DNA of the CDR3: TGTGCCAGCAGTTTCGGGGGGCGAACACTCCTGACTTTC.

The chain joins TRBV6-5 to TRBJ2-1; TRBD2 matches 9 bases. The ends lost 5 bases at V and 6 bases at J; junction bases unmatched: 8. CDR1 and CDR2 from the germline V gene are MNHEY and SVGAGI. CDR3 length: 15 residues. This CDR3 is CASSHSSGSANEQFF. The CDR3 DNA follows: TGTGCCAGCAGTCACAGTAGCGGGAGCGCCAATGAGCAGTTCTTC.

The CDR3 nucleotides read TGCGCCAGCAGCTATGGACAGCAAGAGACCCAGTACTTC. Its protein product is CASSYGQQETQYF. J is TRBJ2-5 and V is TRBV5-1; D perhaps matches TRBD1 (6 bases). V was pared by 3 bases and J by 2 bases, with 8 bases between. Germline V gives CDR1 SGHRS, CDR2 YFSETQ. The CDR3 has 13 amino acids.

The chain couples TRBV2 to TRBJ2-1, with TRBD2 matching over 7 bases. Germline lookup yields CDR1 SNHLY and CDR2 FYNNEI. The CDR3 has 18 residues. V was pared by 4 bases and J by 0 bases, with 12 bases of the junction left unmatched. The CDR3 DNA reads TGTGCCAGCAGTGTTACCCGGGGGGAGGCTATCTCCTACAATGAGCAGTTCTTC. As protein: CASSVTRGEAISYNEQFF.

The chain recombines TRBV20-1 with TRBJ2-3; D remains unclear. The CDR3 consists of 11 residues. Trimming left V 5 bases short and J 0 bases short, with 3 bases between. Per germline, CDR1 DFQATT and CDR2 SNEGSKA (reference sequence). The CDR3 DNA is TGCAGTGCTCAAAGCACAGATACGCAGTATTTT. Translating gives CSAQSTDTQYF.

The chain links TRBV5-1 to TRBJ2-5, with TRBD2 identical over 10 bases. V shed 0 bases and J 5 bases; nucleotides not matched to a gene: 7. The CDR3 sequence is 16 residues long. The germline V gene encodes CDR1 SGHRS and CDR2 YFSETQ. The CDR3 spells CASSLVLAGVGETQYF. The CDR3 nucleotides read TGCGCCAGCAGCTTGGTTCTAGCGGGGGTTGGGGAGACCCAGTACTTC.

The J gene is TRBJ2-7, the V gene TRBV9; 10 nucleotides line up with TRBD2. V shed 4 bases, J shed 4 bases, and the junction held 8 bases outside the gene matches. This CDR3 is built from 15 residues. The germline CDR1 and CDR2 sequences are SGDLS and YYNGEE. The CDR3 spells CASSPIAGGFYEQYF. CDR3 DNA: TGTGCCAGCAGCCCTATAGCGGGAGGCTTTTACGAGCAGTACTTC.

The chain employs TRBV6-5 and TRBJ2-5; D is possibly TRBD1 (8 bases). This CDR3 is 14 amino acids long. Trimming shortened V by 6 bases and J by 4 bases, and 15 bases separated the two germline ends. Germline V gene lookup returns CDR1 MNHEY and CDR2 SVGAGI. CDR3 bases: TGTGCCAGCAGATTACAGGGGGGGGGAGAGACCCAGTACTTC. Protein sequence: CASRLQGGGETQYF.

The rearrangement links TRBV5-6 to TRBJ2-5; D possibly corresponds to TRBD1 (5 bases). V gave up 3 bases and J gave up 11 bases, with 14 bases separating them. The CDR3 extends over 12 amino acids. Per the germline V gene, CDR1 is SGHDT and CDR2 is YYEEEE. The CDR3: CASSSQGIGQYF. As DNA, the CDR3 is TGTGCCAGCAGCTCCCAGGGTATAGGGCAGTACTTC.

V gene TRBV19 combines with J gene TRBJ1-5, with D possibly matching TRBD1 (5 bases). CDR3 length: 16 residues. Germline V gives CDR1 LNHDA, CDR2 SQIVND (reference sequence). The V gene lost 6 bases and the J gene lost 4 bases, with 19 bases spanning the gap. The CDR3 nucleotides are TGTGCCAGTAGCACTAAAGCGGGGGGAGGGAATCAGCCCCAGCATTTT. Its translation is CASSTKAGGGNQPQHF.

The V call is TRBV27, the J call TRBJ2-7; 9 bases agree with TRBD1. Germline V gene sequence: CDR1 MNHEY, CDR2 SMNVEV (reference sequence). The V segment lost 6 bases and the J segment 3 bases; nucleotides outside the gene matches: 6. CDR3 length: 14 residues. The CDR3 DNA is TGTGCCAGCAGGAGGACAGGGGATCACTACGAGCAGTACTTC. Amino acids: CASRRTGDHYEQYF.

The chain recombines TRBV30 with TRBJ1-1; D is undetermined. Trimming removed 0 bases at V and 1 base at J, with 6 bases between. CDR3 length: 13 residues. The germline V gene has CDR1 GTSNPN and CDR2 SVGIG (reference sequence). The CDR3 spells CAWSVQQNTEAFF. In nucleotides, the CDR3 is TGTGCCTGGAGTGTACAGCAGAACACTGAAGCTTTCTTT.

This chain joins TRBV7-2 and TRBJ2-7; 10 positions match TRBD2. This CDR3 spans 17 amino acids. V gave up 0 bases and J gave up 4 bases; unmatched junction bases: 9. Germline V gene data show CDR1 as SGHTA and CDR2 as FQGNSA. This CDR3 reads CASSLATRSSGGYEQYF. As DNA, the CDR3 is TGTGCCAGCAGCTTAGCTACCCGGAGTAGCGGGGGGTACGAGCAGTACTTC.

This clone was detected once. The J gene is TRBJ1-1, the V gene TRBV7-3; 7 bases match TRBD1. V dropped 3 bases and J dropped 6; count of bases not matched to a gene: 7. Looked up from germline, CDR1 is SGHTA and CDR2 is FQGTGA. The CDR3 covers 14 residues. For the CDR3, the DNA is TGTGCCAGCAGCTTCACAGGGGCGGGCGCTGAAGCTTTCTTT. Residues: CASSFTGAGAEAFF. The full variable domain, its missing parts supplied by reference TRBV7-3 and TRBJ1-1, is GAGVSQTPSNKVTEKGKYVELRCDPISGHTALYWYRQSLGQGPEFLIYFQGTGAADDSGLPNDRFFAVRPEGSVSTLKIQRTERGDSAVYLCASSFTGAGAEAFFGQGTRLTVV.